Sequencing of this T cell receptor beta chain was carried out in a study of CD8+ T cells in alopecia areata. Study at large: Treated patients were dosed with oral tofacitinib, taking 5 to 10 mg twice daily.

RNA, once extracted, was reverse transcribed into cDNA for use as the sequencing template. Clones were read by immunoSEQ multiplex PCR, and TCRdb kept only the in-frame ones, dropping some. The table lists under 130,000 clones, about nine tenths of them singletons. V dropped 4 bases and J dropped 6 bases, with 11 bases sitting between them. CDR1 is SGHVS, CDR2 FQNEAQ, per germline. The CDR3 runs to 13 residues. The study's findings and limits: Among patients, TCR sharing was less clear than in mice, a difference possibly due in part to HLA diversity in the patient population.

In the case of this clone: The antigen is undetermined.

Treatment: oral pan-JAK inhibitor, 5-10 mg twice daily. Sample: CD8+ T cells sorted from blood, taken at roughly week 30, from a patient treated with tofacitinib. The chain combines TRBV7-8 with TRBJ2-3; D ambiguous. The sequence was obtained from a human donor with alopecia areata. The CDR3 DNA reads TGTGCCAGCAGCTCCACCCGGGTGGATACGCAGTATTTT. It translates to CASSSTRVDTQYF.